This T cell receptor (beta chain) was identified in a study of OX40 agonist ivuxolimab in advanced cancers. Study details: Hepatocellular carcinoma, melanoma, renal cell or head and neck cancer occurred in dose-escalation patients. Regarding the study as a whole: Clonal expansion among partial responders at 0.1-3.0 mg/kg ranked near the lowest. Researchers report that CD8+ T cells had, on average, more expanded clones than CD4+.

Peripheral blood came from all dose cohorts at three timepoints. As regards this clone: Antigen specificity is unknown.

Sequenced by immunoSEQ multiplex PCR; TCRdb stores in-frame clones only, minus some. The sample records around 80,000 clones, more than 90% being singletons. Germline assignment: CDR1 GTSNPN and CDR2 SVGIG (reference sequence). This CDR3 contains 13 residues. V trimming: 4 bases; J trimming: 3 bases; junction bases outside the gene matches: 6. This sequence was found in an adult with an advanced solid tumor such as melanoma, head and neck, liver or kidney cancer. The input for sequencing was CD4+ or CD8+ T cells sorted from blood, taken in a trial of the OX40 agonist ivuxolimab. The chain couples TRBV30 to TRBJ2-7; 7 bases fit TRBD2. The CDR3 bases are TGTGCCTGGATGCGGGGCGGGGGCTACGAGCAGTACTTC. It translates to CAWMRGGGYEQYF.